The clone carrying this TCR beta chain has just a few counts. This entry comes from a study of blood T cell repertoires in COVID-19. In the study overall: Acute and convalescent COVID-19 specimens originated in the United States, Italy and Spain. The cDNA or gDNA used as material had been derived from T cells, B-cell-depleted T cells, or PBMCs.

Followed longitudinally, the Seattle patients had been enrolled during active infection. CDR1 and CDR2 from the germline V gene are MNHEY and SVGAGI. V was trimmed by 2 bases and J by 1 base, leaving 9 bases between them. CDR3 size: 15 residues. Methods used by the authors: Nucleated cell counts were estimated from reference gene primer amplification. The assay was immunoSEQ multiplex PCR, and TCRdb's table has in-frame clones only and misses some. V, J and clone size reflect that table, while D and trimming were determined from the DNA. Of 200,000 to 250,000 clones listed, more than 80% are singletons.

The chain links TRBV6-5 to TRBJ2-1; tentative D call: TRBD2 (5 bases). Specimen: peripheral blood. This receptor was obtained from a man aged 25 to 40 with COVID-19, enrolled during active disease. The CDR3 DNA reads TGTGCCAGCAGTTACGGGAGCGGTTCCTACAATGAGCAGTTCTTC. It is translated as CASSYGSGSYNEQFF.